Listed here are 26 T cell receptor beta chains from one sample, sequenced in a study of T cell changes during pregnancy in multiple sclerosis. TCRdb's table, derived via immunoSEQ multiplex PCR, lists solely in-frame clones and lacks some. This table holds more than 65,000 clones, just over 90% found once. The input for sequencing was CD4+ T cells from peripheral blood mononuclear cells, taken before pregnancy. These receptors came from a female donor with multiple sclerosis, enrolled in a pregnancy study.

The CDR3 nucleotides are TGTGCCAGCAGCTCCAGCCGGGGGACGCAGTATTTT. Its translation: CASSSSRGTQYF. V is TRBV7-3 and J is TRBJ2-3; maybe TRBD2 (6 bases). The CDR3 has 12 residues. Germline loops: CDR1 SGHTA, CDR2 FQGTGA. V lost 4 bases and J 9 bases, leaving 11 bases between the germline ends.

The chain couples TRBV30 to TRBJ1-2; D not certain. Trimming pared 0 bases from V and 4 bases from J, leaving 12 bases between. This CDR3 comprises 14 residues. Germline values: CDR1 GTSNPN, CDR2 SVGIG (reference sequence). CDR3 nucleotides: TGTGCCTGGAGTGTCTCGGAGGGAGTCTATGGCTACACCTTC. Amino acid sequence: CAWSVSEGVYGYTF.

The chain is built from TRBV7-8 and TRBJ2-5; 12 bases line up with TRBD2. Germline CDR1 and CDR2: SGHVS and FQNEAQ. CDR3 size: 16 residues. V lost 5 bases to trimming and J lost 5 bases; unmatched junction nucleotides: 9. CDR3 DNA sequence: TGTGCCAGCAGCAGACGGACTAGCGGGGCGGGGGAGACCCAGTACTTC. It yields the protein CASSRRTSGAGETQYF.

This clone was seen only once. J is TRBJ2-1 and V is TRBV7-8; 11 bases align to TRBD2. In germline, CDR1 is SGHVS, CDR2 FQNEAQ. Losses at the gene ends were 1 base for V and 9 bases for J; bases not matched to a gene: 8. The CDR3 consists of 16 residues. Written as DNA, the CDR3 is TGTGCCAGCAGCTTAGTTAGCGGGGGGGCCGTAGGTGAGCAGTTCTTC. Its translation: CASSLVSGGAVGEQFF. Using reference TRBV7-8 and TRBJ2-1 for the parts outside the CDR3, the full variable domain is GAGVSQSPRYKVAKRGQDVALRCDPISGHVSLFWYQQALGQGPEFLTYFQNEAQLDKSGLPSDRFFAERPEGSVSTLKIQRTQQEDSAVYLCASSLVSGGAVGEQFFGPGTRLTVL.

The CDR3 sequence: CASSFNGAKNIQYF. In DNA form, the CDR3 reads TGTGCCAGCAGTTTTAACGGGGCCAAAAACATTCAGTACTTC. The chain couples TRBV27 to TRBJ2-4, with D unresolved. The CDR3 totals 14 residues. Germline lookup yields CDR1 MNHEY and CDR2 SMNVEV (reference sequence). Trimming left V 3 bases short and J 1 base short, with 7 bases between.

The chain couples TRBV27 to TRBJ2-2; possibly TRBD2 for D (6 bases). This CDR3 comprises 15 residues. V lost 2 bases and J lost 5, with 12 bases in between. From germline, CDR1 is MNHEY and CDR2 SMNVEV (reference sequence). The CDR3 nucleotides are TGTGCCAGCAGTTTAACGGGGGTTCGGACCGGGGAGCTGTTTTTT. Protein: CASSLTGVRTGELFF.

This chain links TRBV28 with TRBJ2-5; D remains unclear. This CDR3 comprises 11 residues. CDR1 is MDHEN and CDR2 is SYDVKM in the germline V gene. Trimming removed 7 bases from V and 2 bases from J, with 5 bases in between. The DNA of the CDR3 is TGTGCCAGCACCAGGCAAGAGACCCAGTACTTC. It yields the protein CASTRQETQYF.

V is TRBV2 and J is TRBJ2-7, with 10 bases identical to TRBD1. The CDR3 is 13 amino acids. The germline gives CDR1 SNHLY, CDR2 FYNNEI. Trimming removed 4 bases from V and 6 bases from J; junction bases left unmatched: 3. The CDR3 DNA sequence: TGTGCCAGCAGTGGACAGGGGGCGAGCGAGCAGTACTTC. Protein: CASSGQGASEQYF.

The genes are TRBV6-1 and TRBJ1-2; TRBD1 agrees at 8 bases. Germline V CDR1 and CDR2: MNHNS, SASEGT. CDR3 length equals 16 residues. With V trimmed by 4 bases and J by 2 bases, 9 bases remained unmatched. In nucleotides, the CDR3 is TGTGCCAGCAGTGTAGGGCAGGGGGCGCGAAACTATGGCTACACCTTC. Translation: CASSVGQGARNYGYTF.

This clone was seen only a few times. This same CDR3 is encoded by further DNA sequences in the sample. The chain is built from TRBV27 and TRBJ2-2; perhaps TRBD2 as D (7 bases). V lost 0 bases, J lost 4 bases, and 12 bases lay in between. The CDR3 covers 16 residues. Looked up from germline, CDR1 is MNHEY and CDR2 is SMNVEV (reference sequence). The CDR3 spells CASSLSGGGLTGELFF. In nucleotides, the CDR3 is TGTGCCAGCAGTTTATCAGGGGGAGGGCTCACCGGGGAGCTGTTTTTT.

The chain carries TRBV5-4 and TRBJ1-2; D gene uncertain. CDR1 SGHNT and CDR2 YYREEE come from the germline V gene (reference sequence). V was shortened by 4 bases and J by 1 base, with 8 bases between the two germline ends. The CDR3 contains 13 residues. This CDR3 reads CASSPQVNYGYTF. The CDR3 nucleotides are TGTGCCAGCAGCCCTCAGGTTAACTATGGCTACACCTTC.

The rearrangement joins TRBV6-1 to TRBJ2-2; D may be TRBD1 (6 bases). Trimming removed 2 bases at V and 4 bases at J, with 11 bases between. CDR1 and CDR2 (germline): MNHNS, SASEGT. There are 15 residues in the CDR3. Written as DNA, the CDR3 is TGTGCCAGCAGTGAAATCTCAGGGGCCACCGGGGAGCTGTTTTTT. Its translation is CASSEISGATGELFF.

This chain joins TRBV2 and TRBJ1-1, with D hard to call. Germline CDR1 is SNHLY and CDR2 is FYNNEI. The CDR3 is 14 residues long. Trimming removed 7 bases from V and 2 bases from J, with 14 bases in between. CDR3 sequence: CASTLGQVNTEAFF. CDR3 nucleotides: TGTGCCAGCACCCTGGGCCAAGTAAACACTGAAGCTTTCTTT.

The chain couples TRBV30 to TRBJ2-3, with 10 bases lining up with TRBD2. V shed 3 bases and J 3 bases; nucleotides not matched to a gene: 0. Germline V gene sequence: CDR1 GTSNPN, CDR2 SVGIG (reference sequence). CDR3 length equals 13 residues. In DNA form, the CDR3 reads TGTGCCTGGAGGACTAGCGGGACAGATACGCAGTATTTT. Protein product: CAWRTSGTDTQYF. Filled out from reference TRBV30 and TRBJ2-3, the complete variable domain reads SQTIHQWPATLVQPVGSPLSLECTVEGTSNPNLYWYRQAAGRGLQLLFYSVGIGQISSEVPQNLSASRPQDRQFILSSKKLLLSDSGFYLCAWRTSGTDTQYFGPGTRLTVL.

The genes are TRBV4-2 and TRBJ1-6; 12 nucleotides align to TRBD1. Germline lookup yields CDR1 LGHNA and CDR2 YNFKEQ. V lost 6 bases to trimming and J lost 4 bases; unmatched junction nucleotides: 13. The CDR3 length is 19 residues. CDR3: CASSFPRDRGHGYNSPLHF. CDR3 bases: TGTGCCAGCAGTTTCCCCCGGGACAGGGGGCACGGGTATAATTCACCCCTCCACTTT.

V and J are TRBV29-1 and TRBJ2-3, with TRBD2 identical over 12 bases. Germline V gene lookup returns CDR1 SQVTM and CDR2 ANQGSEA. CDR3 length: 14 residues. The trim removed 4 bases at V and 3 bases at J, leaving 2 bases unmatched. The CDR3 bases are TGCAGCGTTGGAGGACTAGCGGGAACAGATACGCAGTATTTT. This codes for CSVGGLAGTDTQYF.

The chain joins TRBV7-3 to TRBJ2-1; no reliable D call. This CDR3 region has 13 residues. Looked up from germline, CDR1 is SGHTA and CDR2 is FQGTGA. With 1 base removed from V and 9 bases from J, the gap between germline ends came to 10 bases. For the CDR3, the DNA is TGTGCCAGCAGCTTAAACCCCTCAGGTGAGCAGTTCTTC. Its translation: CASSLNPSGEQFF.

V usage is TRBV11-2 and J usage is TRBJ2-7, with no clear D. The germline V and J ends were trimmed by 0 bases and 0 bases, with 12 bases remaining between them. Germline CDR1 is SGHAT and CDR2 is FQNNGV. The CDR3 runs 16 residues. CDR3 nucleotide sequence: TGTGCCAGCAGCTTAGATTCTCGCGGAAGCTCCTACGAGCAGTACTTC. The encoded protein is CASSLDSRGSSYEQYF.

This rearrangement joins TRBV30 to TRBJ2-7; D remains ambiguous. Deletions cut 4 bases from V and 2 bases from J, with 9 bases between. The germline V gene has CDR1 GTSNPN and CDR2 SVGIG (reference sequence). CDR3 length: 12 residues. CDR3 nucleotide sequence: TGTGCCTGGAAAAGTGGCCCCTACGAGCAGTACTTC. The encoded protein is CAWKSGPYEQYF.

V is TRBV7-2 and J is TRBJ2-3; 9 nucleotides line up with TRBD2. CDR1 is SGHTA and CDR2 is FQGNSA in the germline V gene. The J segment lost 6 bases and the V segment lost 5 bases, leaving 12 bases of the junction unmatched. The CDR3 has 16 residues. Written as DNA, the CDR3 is TGTGCCAGCAGCCCTAGAGGTAGCGGGGGCCGGGATACGCAGTATTTT. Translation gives CASSPRGSGGRDTQYF.

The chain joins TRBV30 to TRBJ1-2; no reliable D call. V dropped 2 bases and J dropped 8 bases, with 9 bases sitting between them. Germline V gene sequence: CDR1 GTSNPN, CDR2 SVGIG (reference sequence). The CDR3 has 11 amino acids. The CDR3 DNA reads TGTGCCTGGAGTTTTGGAGGGGGCTACACCTTC. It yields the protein CAWSFGGGYTF.

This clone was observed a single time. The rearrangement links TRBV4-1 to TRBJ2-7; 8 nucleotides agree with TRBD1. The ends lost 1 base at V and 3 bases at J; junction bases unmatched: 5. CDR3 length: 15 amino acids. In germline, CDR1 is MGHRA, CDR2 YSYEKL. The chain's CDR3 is CASSQAPGQVYEQYF. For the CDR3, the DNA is TGCGCCAGCAGCCAAGCTCCGGGACAGGTCTACGAGCAGTACTTC.

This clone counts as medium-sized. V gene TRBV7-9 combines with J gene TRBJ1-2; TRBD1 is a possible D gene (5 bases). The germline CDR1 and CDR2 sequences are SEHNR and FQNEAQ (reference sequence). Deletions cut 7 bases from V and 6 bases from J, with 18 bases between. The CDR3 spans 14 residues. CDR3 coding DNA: TGTGCCAGCACCCCTGGGACTTCTAGGGATGGCTACACCTTC. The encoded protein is CASTPGTSRDGYTF.

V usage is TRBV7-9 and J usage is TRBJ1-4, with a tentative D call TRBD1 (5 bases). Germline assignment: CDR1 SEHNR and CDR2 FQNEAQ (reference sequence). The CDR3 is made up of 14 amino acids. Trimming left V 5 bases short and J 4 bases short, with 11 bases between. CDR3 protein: CASSAGQDNEKLFF. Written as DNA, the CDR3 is TGTGCCAGCAGCGCGGGGCAAGATAATGAAAAACTGTTTTTT.

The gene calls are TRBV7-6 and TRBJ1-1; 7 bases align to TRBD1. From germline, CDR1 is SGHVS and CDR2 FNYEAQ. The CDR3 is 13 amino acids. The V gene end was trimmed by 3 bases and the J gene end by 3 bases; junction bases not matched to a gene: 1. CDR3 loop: CASSFGQDTEAFF. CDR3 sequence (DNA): TGTGCCAGCAGCTTCGGACAGGACACTGAAGCTTTCTTT. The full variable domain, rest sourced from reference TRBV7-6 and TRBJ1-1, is GAGVSQSPRYKVTKRGQDVALRCDPISGHVSLYWYRQALGQGPEFLTYFNYEAQQDKSGLPNDRFSAERPEGSISTLTIQRTEQRDSAMYRCASSFGQDTEAFFGQGTRLTVV.

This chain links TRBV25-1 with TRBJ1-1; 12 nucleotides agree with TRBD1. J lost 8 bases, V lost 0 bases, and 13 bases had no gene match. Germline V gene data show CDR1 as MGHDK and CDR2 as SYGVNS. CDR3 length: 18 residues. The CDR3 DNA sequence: TGTGCCAGCAGTGAATATAAGGGGACAGGGGGCGCCGGTTTCGAAGCTTTCTTT. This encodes CASSEYKGTGGAGFEAFF.